This T cell receptor (beta chain) comes out of a study of control samples from healthy donors and cancer patients. CDR1 SGDLS and CDR2 YYNGEE come from the germline V gene. The CDR3 totals 15 residues. V was shortened by 0 bases and J by 7 bases, with 11 bases between the two germline ends. Sequencing was performed with immunoSEQ multiplex PCR; in TCRdb, only in-frame clones are kept and a portion is missing. The sample yields 130,000 or so clones, roughly nine tenths seen once. The TCR sequence derives from a man younger than 35 in good health. Sequenced material: blood. The chain uses TRBV9 and TRBJ1-6; the D is unclear. The CDR3 nucleotides are TGTGCCAGCAGCGTAGACCCAGAGTCCAATTCACCCCTCCACTTT. Translated: CASSVDPESNSPLHF.